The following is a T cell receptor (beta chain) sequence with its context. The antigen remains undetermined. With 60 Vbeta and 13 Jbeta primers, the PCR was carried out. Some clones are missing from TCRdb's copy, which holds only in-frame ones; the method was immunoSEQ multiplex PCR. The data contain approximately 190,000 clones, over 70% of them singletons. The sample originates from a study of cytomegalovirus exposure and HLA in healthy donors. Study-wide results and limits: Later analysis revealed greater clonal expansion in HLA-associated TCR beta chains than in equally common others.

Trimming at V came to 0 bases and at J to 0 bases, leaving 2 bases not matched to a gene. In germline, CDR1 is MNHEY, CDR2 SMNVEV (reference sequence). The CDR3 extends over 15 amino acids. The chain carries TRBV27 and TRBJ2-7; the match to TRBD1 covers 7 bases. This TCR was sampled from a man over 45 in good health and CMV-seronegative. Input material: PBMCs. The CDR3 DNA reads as TGTGCCAGCAGTTTATCGACAGGGAGCTCCTACGAGCAGTACTTC. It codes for CASSLSTGSSYEQYF.